The rows below give T cell receptor beta chains drawn from one sample of a study of patients and donors after allogeneic stem cell transplantation. Each CDR3 protein is one row after TCRdb ran MiXCR on the RT-PCR reads. The repertoire holds almost 20,000 distinct CDR3 sequences, 4.5% to 5.5% seen once, with approximately 42% in the top ten. The sample taken for sequencing was blood, either unsorted or a sorted T cell fraction (not recorded which). The receptors here all came from a human donor who was either an allogeneic HSCT recipient or a stem cell or donor lymphocyte infusion donor (not recorded which). It is not recorded whose cells these are; they may come from a transplant donor. CDR3s include the opening cysteine and the closing phenylalanine or tryptophan. Each record gives: V gene, J gene, clone size, D gene, CDR3 DNA, CDR3 protein. D genes are given only for firm matches. A row's size may be missing; if present it is once, few, many or a size class.

V: TRBV19; J: TRBJ1-1; size: many; D: -; DNA: TGTGCCAGTAGTATTCGGGAGAACACTGAAGCTTTCTTT; CDR3: CASSIRENTEAFF
V: TRBV7-9; J: TRBJ2-3; size: few; D: -; DNA: TGTGCCAGCAGCTTAGCGGCAGGGGGGAGGGATACGCAGTATTTT; CDR3: CASSLAAGGRDTQYF
V: TRBV3-1; J: TRBJ1-5; size: few; D: -; DNA: TGTGCCAGCAGCGATGCGAGCAATCAGCCCCAGCATTTT; CDR3: CASSDASNQPQHF
V: TRBV7-9; J: TRBJ1-3; size: many; D: -; DNA: TGTGCCAGCAGCGTTGATATATTCGGAAACACCATATATTTT; CDR3: CASSVDIFGNTIYF
V: TRBV12-3/TRBV12-4; J: TRBJ2-2; size: many; D: TRBD2; DNA: TGTGCCAGCGGCTCAACTAGCGGGAGGGCCCTCGTGGCGAACACCGGGGAGCTGTTTTTT; CDR3: CASGSTSGRALVANTGELFF
V: TRBV5-1; J: TRBJ2-3; size: many; D: -; DNA: TGCGCCAGCAGCGAAACAGGGCTGACAGATACGCAGTATTTT; CDR3: CASSETGLTDTQYF
V: TRBV29-1; J: TRBJ2-5; size: -; D: -; DNA: TGCAGCGTTATGGGTCGACACTCCCGGGACTCTGAAGAGACCCAGTACTTC; CDR3: CSVMGRHSRDSEETQYF
V: TRBV20-1; J: TRBJ2-5; size: few; D: -; DNA: TGCAGTGCCTCAGAACTAGTAAAAGAGACCCAGTACTTC; CDR3: CSASELVKETQYF
V: TRBV2; J: TRBJ2-7; size: many; D: TRBD1; DNA: TGTGCCAGTAAGGGACAGGGCGCATACGAGCAGTACTTC; CDR3: CASKGQGAYEQYF
V: TRBV7-9; J: TRBJ2-3; size: many; D: -; DNA: TGTGCCAGCAGCAGGCTGGAGGGGCCGGCAGATACGCAGTATTTT; CDR3: CASSRLEGPADTQYF
V: TRBV7-9; J: TRBJ1-4; size: many; D: -; DNA: TGTGCCAGCAGCAGCGTGGACAGAACCGAAAAACTGTTTTTT; CDR3: CASSSVDRTEKLFF
V: TRBV19; J: TRBJ2-7; size: -; D: -; DNA: TGTGCCAGTAGTATATCGGGCGGCGGTCACTACGAGCAGTACTTC; CDR3: CASSISGGGHYEQYF
V: TRBV5-4; J: TRBJ2-3; size: many; D: -; DNA: TGTGCCAGCAGCCGAGATGGACTGCCCAGAGAAAATACGCAGTATTTT; CDR3: CASSRDGLPRENTQYF
V: TRBV28; J: TRBJ2-1; size: many; D: TRBD2; DNA: TGTGCCAGCGGCTCCGGGGCGGGAGGGCCATACAATGAGCAGTTCTTC; CDR3: CASGSGAGGPYNEQFF
V: TRBV29-1; J: TRBJ2-1; size: medium-sized; D: TRBD2; DNA: TGCAGCGTCGGAATGGGGGGACTAGCGGGAAAGGTCTTC; CDR3: CSVGMGGLAGKVF
V: TRBV20-1; J: TRBJ1-5; size: -; D: -; DNA: TGCAGTGCTAGAGCATTGGGGAGGGAAATTCAGCCCCAGCATTTT; CDR3: CSARALGREIQPQHF
V: TRBV29-1; J: TRBJ2-1; size: many; D: -; DNA: TGCAGCGTTGTTCTGGTCTACAATGAGCAGTTCTTC; CDR3: CSVVLVYNEQFF
V: TRBV5-1; J: TRBJ1-3; size: few; D: -; DNA: TGCGCCAGCAGCTTTGATGACAGCACTCGAAACACCATATATTTT; CDR3: CASSFDDSTRNTIYF
V: TRBV7-9; J: TRBJ1-5; size: many; D: TRBD1; DNA: TGTGCCAGCAGCTACGGGACAGGGTACAATCAGCCCCAGCATTTT; CDR3: CASSYGTGYNQPQHF
V: TRBV7-9; J: TRBJ2-1; size: many; D: -; DNA: TGTGCCAGCAGACCAGGGTATTTGGTTGAGCAGTTCTTC; CDR3: CASRPGYLVEQFF